Detailed here is one TCR beta chain. The data stem from a study of blood T cell repertoires in COVID-19. Germline-derived CDR1 and CDR2 are MNHEY and SVGAGI. J lost 3 bases, V lost 4 bases, and 2 bases had no gene match. The CDR3 covers 15 residues. Repertoires were generated with immunoSEQ multiplex PCR, while TCRdb's copy carries only in-frame clones and drops some. This sample has about 150,000 clones, with 84% found just once. The sequence was obtained from a human donor in a cohort sampled during active COVID-19. Sequenced sample: peripheral blood. The rearrangement uses TRBV6-5 and TRBJ2-3; 12 bases line up with TRBD2. CDR3 residues: CASSSGLAGTDTQYF. The CDR3 region has the DNA TGTGCCAGCAGTTCCGGACTAGCGGGAACAGATACGCAGTATTTT.